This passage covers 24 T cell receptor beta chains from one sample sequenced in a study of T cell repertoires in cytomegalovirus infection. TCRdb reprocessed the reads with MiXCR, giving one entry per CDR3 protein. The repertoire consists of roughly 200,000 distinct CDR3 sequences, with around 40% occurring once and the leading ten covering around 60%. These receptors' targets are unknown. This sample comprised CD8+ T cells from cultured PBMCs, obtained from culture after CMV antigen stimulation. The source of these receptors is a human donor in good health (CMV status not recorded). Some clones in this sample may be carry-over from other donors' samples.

CDR3: CATSDQRTGRTLDEQFF. CDR3 sequence (DNA): TGTGCCACCAGTGACCAAAGGACAGGCCGTACGCTCGATGAGCAGTTCTTC. The V and J genes are TRBV24-1 and TRBJ2-1; 7 bases are a match to TRBD1. Unmatched junction bases numbered 16, after V lost 4 bases and J lost 8 bases. The CDR3 is made up of 17 amino acids. Per the germline V gene, CDR1 is KGHDR and CDR2 is SFDVKD.

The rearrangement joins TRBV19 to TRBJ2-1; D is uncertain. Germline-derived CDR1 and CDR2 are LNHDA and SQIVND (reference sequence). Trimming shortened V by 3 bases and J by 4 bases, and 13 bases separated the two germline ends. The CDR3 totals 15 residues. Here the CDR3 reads CASSIEVQGYNEQFF. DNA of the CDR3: TGTGCCAGTAGTATCGAGGTCCAAGGGTACAATGAGCAGTTCTTC. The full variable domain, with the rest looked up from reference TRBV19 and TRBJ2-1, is DGGITQSPKYLFRKEGQNVTLSCEQNLNHDAMYWYRQDPGQGLRLIYYSQIVNDFQKGDIAEGYSVSREKKESFPLTVTSAQKNPTAFYLCASSIEVQGYNEQFFGPGTRLTVL.

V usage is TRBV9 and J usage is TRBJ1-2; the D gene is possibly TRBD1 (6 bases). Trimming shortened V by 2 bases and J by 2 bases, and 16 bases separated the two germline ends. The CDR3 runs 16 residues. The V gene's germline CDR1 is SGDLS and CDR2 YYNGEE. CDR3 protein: CASSVGAGSGNYGYTF. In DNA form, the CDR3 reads TGTGCCAGCAGCGTGGGGGCAGGGAGTGGGAACTATGGCTACACCTTC.

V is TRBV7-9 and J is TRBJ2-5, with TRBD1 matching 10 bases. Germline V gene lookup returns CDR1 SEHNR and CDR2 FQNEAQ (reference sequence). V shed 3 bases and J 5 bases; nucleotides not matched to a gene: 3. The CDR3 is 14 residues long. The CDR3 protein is CASSLTGGPETQYF. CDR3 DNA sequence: TGTGCCAGCAGCTTGACAGGGGGCCCGGAGACCCAGTACTTC.

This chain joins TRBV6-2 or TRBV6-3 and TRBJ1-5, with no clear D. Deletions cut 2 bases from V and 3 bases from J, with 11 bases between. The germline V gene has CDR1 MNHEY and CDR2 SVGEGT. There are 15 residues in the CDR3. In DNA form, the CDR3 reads TGTGCCAGCAGTTACACACAAGGGCTCAATCAGCCCCAGCATTTT. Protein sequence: CASSYTQGLNQPQHF.

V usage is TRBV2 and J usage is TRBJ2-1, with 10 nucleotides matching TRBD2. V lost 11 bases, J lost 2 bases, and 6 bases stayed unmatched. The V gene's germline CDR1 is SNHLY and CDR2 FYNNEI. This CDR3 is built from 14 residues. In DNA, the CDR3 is TGTGCCCGCCGACTAGCGGGTCCCTACAATGAGCAGTTCTTC. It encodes CARRLAGPYNEQFF.

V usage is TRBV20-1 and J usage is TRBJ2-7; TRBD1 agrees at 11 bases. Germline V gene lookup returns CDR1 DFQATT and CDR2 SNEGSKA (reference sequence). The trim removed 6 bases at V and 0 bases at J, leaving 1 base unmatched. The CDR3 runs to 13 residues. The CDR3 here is CSAGTGGSYEQYF. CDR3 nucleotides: TGCAGTGCAGGGACAGGGGGCTCCTACGAGCAGTACTTC.

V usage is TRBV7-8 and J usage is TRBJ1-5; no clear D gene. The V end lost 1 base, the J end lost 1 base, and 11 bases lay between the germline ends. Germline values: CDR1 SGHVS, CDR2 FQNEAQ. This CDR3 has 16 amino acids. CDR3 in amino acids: CASSLEDFLSNQPQHF. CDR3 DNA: TGTGCCAGCAGCTTAGAGGACTTTTTAAGCAATCAGCCCCAGCATTTT.

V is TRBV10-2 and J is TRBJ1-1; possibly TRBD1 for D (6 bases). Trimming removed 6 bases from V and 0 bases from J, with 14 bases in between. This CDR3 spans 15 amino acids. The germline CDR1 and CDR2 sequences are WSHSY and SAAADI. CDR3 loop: CASRDGQFLNTEAFF. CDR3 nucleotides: TGCGCCAGCAGAGATGGACAGTTCTTGAACACTGAAGCTTTCTTT.

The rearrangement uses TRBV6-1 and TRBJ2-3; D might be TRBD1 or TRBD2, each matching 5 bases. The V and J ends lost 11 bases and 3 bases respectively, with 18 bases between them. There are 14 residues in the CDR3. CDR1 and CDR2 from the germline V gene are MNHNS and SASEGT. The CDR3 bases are TGTGCCGGCCGGGAACAGGATAAAACAGATACGCAGTATTTT. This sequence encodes CAGREQDKTDTQYF.

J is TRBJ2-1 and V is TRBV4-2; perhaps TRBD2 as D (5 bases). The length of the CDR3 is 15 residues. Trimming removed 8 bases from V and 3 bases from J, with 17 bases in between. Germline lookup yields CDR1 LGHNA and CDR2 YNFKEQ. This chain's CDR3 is CASGDGESGYNEQFF. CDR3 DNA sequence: TGTGCCAGCGGGGATGGAGAAAGCGGCTACAATGAGCAGTTCTTC.

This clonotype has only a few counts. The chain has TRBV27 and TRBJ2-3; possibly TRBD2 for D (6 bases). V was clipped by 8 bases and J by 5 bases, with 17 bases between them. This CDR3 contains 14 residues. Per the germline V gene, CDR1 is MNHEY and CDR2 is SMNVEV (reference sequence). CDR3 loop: CASANPGLLDTQYF. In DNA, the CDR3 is TGTGCCAGCGCCAACCCGGGACTGCTAGATACGCAGTATTTT.

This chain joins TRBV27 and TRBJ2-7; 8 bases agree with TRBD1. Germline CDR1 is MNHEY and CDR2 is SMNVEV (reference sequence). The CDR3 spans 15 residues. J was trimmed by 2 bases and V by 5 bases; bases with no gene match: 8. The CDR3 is CASSLGTGSTYEQYF. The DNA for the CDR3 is TGTGCCAGCAGTCTCGGGACAGGATCTACCTACGAGCAGTACTTC.

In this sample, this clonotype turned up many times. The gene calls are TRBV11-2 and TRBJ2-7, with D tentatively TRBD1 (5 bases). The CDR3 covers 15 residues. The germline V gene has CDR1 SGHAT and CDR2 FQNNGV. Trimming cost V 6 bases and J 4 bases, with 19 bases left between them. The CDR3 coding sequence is TGTGCCAGCAGGGAAGGGGCTTCGCTCCAGTACGAGCAGTACTTC. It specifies CASREGASLQYEQYF. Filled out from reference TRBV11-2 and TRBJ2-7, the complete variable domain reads EAGVAQSPRYKIIEKRQSVAFWCNPISGHATLYWYQQILGQGPKLLIQFQNNGVVDDSQLPKDRFSAERLKGVDSTLKIQPAKLEDSAVYLCASREGASLQYEQYFGPGTRLTVT.

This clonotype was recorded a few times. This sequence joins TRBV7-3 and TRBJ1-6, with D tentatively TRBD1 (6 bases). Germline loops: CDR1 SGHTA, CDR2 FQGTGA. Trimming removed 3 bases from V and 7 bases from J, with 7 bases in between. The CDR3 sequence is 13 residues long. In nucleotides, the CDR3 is TGTGCCAGCAGCTTGGACAGAAATTCACCCCTCCACTTT. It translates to CASSLDRNSPLHF.

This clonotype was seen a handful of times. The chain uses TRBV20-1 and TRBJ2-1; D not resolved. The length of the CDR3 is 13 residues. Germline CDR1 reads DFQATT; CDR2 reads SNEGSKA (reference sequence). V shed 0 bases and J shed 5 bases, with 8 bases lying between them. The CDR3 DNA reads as TGCAGTGCTAGAGACCCGAAAGACAATGAGCAGTTCTTC. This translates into CSARDPKDNEQFF.

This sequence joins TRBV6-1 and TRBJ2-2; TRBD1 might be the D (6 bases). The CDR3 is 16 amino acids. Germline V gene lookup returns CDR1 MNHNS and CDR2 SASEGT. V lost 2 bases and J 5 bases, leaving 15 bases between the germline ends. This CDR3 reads CASSERGVRGTGELFF. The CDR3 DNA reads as TGTGCCAGCAGTGAAAGAGGAGTGAGGGGGACCGGGGAGCTGTTTTTT.

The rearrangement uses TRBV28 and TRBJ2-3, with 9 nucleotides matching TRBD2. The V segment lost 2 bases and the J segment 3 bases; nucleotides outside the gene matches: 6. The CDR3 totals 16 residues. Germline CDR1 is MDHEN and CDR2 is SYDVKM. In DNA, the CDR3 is TGTGCCAGCAGTTTAAATGGCGGGAGGGCGACAGATACGCAGTATTTT. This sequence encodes CASSLNGGRATDTQYF. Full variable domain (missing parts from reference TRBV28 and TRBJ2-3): DVKVTQSSRYLVKRTGEKVFLECVQDMDHENMFWYRQDPGLGLRLIYFSYDVKMKEKGDIPEGYSVSREKKERFSLILESASTNQTSMYLCASSLNGGRATDTQYFGPGTRLTVL.

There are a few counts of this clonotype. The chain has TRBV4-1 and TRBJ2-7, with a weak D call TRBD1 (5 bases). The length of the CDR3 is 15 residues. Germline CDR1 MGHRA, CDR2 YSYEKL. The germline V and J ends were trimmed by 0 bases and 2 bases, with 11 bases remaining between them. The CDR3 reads CASSQESRATYEQYF. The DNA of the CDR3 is TGCGCCAGCAGCCAAGAAAGCAGGGCAACCTACGAGCAGTACTTC.

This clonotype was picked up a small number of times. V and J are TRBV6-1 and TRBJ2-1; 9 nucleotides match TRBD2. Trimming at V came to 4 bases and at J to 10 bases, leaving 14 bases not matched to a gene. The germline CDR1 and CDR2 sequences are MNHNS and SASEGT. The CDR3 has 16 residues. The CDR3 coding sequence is TGTGCCAGCAGTGGTAGCGGGGGCCTCCCGGGAGGGGAGCAGTTCTTC. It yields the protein CASSGSGGLPGGEQFF.

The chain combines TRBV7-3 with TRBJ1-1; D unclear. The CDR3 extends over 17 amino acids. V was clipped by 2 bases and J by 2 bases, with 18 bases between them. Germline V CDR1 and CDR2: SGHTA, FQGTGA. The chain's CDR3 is CASSLSPRLSFNTEAFF. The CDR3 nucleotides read TGTGCCAGCAGCTTATCCCCTCGACTATCGTTCAACACTGAAGCTTTCTTT.

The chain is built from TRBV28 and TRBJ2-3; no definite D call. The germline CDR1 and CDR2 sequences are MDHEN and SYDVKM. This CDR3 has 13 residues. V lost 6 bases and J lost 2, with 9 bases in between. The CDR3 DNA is TGTGCCAGCAGACGAAGCCACACAGATACGCAGTATTTT. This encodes CASRRSHTDTQYF.

CDR3 residues: CASILSYSNQPQHF. DNA for the CDR3: TGTGCCAGTATACTTTCCTATAGCAATCAGCCCCAGCATTTT. The chain links TRBV19 to TRBJ1-5; D gene uncertain. The germline V and J ends were trimmed by 7 bases and 0 bases, with 10 bases remaining between them. Germline V gene lookup returns CDR1 LNHDA and CDR2 SQIVND (reference sequence). This CDR3 comprises 14 residues.

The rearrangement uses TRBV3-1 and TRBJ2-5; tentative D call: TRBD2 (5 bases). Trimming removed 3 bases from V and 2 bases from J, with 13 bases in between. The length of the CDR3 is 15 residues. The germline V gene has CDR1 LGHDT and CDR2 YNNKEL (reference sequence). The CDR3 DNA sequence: TGTGCCAGCAGCCAGGATGAAGAGGGTCAAGAGACCCAGTACTTC. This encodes CASSQDEEGQETQYF.